This T cell receptor beta chain was captured by sequencing in a study of T cells after somatic rescue of genetic block. Measured with immunoSEQ multiplex PCR; TCRdb has only the in-frame clones, and not every one. The sample has about 110,000 clones, around nine tenths seen once. The germline gives CDR1 SGHAT, CDR2 FQDESV (reference sequence). V shed 4 bases, J shed 5 bases, and the junction held 9 bases outside the gene matches. This CDR3 spans 16 amino acids. Sequencing was performed on peripheral blood mononuclear cells (PBMCs). This sequence joins TRBV11-1 and TRBJ2-1, with 9 bases fitting TRBD2. The sequence derives from a woman under 30. The CDR3 region is CASSSRAAGGNNEQFF. The CDR3 DNA sequence: TGTGCCAGCAGCTCCAGAGCGGCGGGGGGGAACAATGAGCAGTTCTTC.